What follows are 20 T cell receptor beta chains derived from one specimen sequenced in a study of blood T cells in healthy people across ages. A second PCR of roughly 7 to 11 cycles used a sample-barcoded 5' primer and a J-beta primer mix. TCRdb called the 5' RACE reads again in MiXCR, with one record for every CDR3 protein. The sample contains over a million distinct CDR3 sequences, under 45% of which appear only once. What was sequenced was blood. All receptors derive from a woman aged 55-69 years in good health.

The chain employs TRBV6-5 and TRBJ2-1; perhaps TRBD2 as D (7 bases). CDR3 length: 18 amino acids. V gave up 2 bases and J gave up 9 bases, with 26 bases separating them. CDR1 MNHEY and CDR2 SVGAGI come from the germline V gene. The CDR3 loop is CASSYGGGAWEGGAEQFF. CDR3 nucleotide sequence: TGTGCCAGCAGTTACGGTGGTGGAGCTTGGGAGGGGGGTGCTGAGCAGTTCTTC.

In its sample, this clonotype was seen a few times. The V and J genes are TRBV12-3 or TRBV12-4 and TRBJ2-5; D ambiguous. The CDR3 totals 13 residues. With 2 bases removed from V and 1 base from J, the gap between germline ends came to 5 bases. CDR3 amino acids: CASSLLSQETQYF. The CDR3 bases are TGTGCCAGCAGTTTACTCTCCCAAGAGACCCAGTACTTC.

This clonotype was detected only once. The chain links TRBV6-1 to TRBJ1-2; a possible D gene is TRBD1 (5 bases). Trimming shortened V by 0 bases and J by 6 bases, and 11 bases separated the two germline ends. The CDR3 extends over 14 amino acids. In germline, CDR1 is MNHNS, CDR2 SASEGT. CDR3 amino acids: CASSEAGRGDGYTF. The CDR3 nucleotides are TGTGCCAGCAGTGAAGCGGGGAGGGGCGATGGCTACACCTTC.

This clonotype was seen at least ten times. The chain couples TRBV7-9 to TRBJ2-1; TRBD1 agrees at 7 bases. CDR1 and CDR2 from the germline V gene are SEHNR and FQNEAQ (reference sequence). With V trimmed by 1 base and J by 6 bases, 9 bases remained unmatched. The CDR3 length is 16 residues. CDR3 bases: TGTGCCAGCAGCTTAGTGTCAGGGGGTGTCTCCAATGAGCAGTTCTTC. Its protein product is CASSLVSGGVSNEQFF.

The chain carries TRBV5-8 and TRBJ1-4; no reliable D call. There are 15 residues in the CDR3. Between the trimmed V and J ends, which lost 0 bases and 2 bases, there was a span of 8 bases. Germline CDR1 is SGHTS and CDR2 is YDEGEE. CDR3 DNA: TGTGCCAGCAGCTTGGGGGGAAGGACTAATGAAAAACTGTTTTTT. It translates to CASSLGGRTNEKLFF.

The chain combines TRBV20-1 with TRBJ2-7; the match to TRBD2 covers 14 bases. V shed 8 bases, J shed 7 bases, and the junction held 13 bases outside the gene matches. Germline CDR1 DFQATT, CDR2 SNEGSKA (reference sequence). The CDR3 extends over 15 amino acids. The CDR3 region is CSSPAGLAGADEQYF. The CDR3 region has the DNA TGCAGTTCACCAGCGGGACTAGCGGGAGCAGATGAGCAGTACTTC.

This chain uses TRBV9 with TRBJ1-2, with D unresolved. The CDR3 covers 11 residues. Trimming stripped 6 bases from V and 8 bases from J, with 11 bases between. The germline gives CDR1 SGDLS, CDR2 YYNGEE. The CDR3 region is CASTHLGGYTF. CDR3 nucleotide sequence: TGTGCCAGCACCCACTTGGGGGGCTACACCTTC.

The CDR3 sequence is CASSLAGGTDEQYF. CDR3 DNA sequence: TGTGCCAGCAGCTTAGCGGGGGGCACCGACGAGCAGTACTTC. J is TRBJ2-7 and V is TRBV7-6; D may be TRBD1 or TRBD2 (6 bases each). The CDR3 has 14 residues. The germline gives CDR1 SGHVS, CDR2 FNYEAQ. Trimming removed 0 bases from V and 5 bases from J, with 11 bases in between.

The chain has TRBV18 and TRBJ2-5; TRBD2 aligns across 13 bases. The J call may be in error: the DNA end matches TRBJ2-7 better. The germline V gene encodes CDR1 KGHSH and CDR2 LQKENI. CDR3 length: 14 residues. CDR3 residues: CASAPRLAGGEQYF. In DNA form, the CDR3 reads TGTGCCAGCGCCCCAAGACTAGCGGGAGGCGAGCAGTACTTC.

The CDR3 protein is CASSLCNEQYF. CDR3 sequence (DNA): TGTGCCAGCAGCTTATGCAATGAGCAGTACTTC. This chain links TRBV7-8 with TRBJ2-5; no definite D call. V was trimmed by 2 bases and J by 11 bases, leaving 9 bases between them. The CDR3 contains 11 residues. CDR1 is SGHVS, CDR2 FQNEAQ, per germline.

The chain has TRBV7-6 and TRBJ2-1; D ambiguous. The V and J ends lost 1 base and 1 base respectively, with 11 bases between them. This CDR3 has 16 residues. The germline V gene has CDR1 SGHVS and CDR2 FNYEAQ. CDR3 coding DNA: TGTGCCAGCAGCTTAGAGGGCCGACCTTCCTACAATGAGCAGTTCTTC. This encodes CASSLEGRPSYNEQFF.

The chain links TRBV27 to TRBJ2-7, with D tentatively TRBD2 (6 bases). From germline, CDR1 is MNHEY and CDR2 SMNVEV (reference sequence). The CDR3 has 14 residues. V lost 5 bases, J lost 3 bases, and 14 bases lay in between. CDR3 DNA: TGTGCCAGCAGTAAAGAAGGAGGGAACTACGAGCAGTACTTC. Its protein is CASSKEGGNYEQYF.

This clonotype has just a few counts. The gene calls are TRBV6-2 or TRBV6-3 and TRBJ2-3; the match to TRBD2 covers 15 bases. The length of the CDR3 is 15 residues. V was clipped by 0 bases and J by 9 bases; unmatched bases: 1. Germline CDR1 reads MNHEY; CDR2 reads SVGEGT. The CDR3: CASSYSGLAGGTQYF. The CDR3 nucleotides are TGTGCCAGCAGTTACTCGGGACTAGCGGGAGGCACGCAGTATTTT.

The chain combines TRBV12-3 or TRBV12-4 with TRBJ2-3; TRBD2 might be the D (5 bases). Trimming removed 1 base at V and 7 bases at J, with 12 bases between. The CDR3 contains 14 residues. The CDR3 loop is CASSLDDGDYTQYF. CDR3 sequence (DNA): TGTGCCAGCAGTTTAGACGACGGGGATTATACGCAGTATTTT.

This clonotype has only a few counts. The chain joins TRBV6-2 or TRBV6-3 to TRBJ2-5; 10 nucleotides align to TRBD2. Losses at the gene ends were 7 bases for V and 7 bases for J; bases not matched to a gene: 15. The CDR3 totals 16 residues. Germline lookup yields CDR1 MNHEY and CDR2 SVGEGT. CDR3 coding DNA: TGTGCCAGCATCAAACTAGCGGGACCCCTTTTTGGGACCCAGTACTTC. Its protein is CASIKLAGPLFGTQYF.

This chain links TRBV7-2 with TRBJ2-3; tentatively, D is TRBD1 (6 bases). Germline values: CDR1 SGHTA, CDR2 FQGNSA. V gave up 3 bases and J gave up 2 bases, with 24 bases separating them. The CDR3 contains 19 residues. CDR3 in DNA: TGTGCCAGCAGCTTTACCCGGGACATCTCACTTTACCTCACAGATACGCAGTATTTT. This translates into CASSFTRDISLYLTDTQYF. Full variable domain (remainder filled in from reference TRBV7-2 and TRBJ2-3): GAGVSQSPSNKVTEKGKDVELRCDPISGHTALYWYRQSLGQGLEFLIYFQGNSAPDKSGLPSDRFSAERTGGSVSTLTIQRTQQEDSAVYLCASSFTRDISLYLTDTQYFGPGTRLTVL.

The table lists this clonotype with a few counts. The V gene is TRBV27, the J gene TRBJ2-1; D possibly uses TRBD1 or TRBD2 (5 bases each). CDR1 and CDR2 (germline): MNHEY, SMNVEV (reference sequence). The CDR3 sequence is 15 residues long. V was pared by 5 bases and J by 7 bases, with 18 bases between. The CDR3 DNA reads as TGTGCCAGCAGTCCAGGGACGGAGGTCTCGAATGAGCAGTTCTTC. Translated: CASSPGTEVSNEQFF.

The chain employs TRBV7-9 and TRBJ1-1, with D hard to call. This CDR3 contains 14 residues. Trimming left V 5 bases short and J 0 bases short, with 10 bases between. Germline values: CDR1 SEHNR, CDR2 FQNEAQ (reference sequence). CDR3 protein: CASSTRTVNTEAFF. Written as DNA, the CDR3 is TGTGCCAGCAGCACCCGGACGGTGAACACTGAAGCTTTCTTT.

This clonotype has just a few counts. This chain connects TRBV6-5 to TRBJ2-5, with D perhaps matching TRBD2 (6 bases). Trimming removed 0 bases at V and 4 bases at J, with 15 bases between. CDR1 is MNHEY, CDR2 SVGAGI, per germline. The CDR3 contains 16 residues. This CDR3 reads CASSYSSTGVRETQYF. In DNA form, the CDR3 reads TGTGCCAGCAGTTACTCGTCGACGGGAGTAAGAGAGACCCAGTACTTC.

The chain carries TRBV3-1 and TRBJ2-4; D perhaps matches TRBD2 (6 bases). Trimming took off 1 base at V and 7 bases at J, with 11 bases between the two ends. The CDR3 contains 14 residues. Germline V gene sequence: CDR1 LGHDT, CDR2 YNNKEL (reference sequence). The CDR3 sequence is CASSQAGGTNIQYF. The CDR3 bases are TGTGCCAGCAGCCAAGCGGGCGGGACGAACATTCAGTACTTC. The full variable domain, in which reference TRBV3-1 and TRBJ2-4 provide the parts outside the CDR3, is DTAVSQTPKYLVTQMGNDKSIKCEQNLGHDTMYWYKQDSKKFLKIMFSYNNKELIINETVPNRFSPKSPDKAHLNLHINSLELGDSAVYFCASSQAGGTNIQYFGAGTRLSVL.